The clone carrying this T cell receptor (beta chain) appeared many times. Its target is not known. Amplified TCR beta CDR3 regions derived from RNA transcripts. The TCR CDR3 was amplified in a first-round RT-PCR using the HTBI primer set. TCRdb used MiXCR to reprocess the multiplex PCR reads, holding one entry per CDR3 protein. Seen here are about 280,000 distinct CDR3 sequences, about 25% observed once, and the top ten hold about a quarter. This entry is derived from a study of T cells in Graves' hyperthyroidism and ophthalmopathy. Study-level points and caveats: Blood held most thyroid clonotypes expanded above 0.001 frequency. A 13 V-J signature model discriminated ophthalmopathy versus stable hyperthyroidism.

Hyperthyroidism, newly diagnosed and lasting under 2 months, affected patients aged 18 to 65. The authors took PBMCs from 8.5 to 10 ml fresh peripheral blood. This CDR3 contains 15 residues. The V gene's germline CDR1 is LNHDA and CDR2 SQIVND (reference sequence). The junction had 5 bases not matched to a gene; V was cut back by 6 bases and J by 3 bases. The specimen sequenced was blood. The sequence was collected from a man aged 35-49 years with Graves' hyperthyroidism that later progressed to Graves' ophthalmopathy. The V gene is TRBV19, the J gene TRBJ2-2, with 9 nucleotides matching TRBD2. The CDR3 DNA sequence: TGTGCCAGTAGGGAAGGCGGGAGGGACACCGGGGAGCTGTTTTTT. Translation gives CASREGGRDTGELFF.